Detailed here is one TCR beta chain. Its antigen remains undetermined. No base qualities exist here, and no much larger clone lies one base off it. The sample comes from a study of cytomegalovirus exposure and HLA in healthy donors (dated by TCRdb to between 2016 and 2019). Turning to the overall study: An earlier analysis of roughly 500 of the donors reported roughly 270 Gb of sequence data and some 120 million unique TCR beta sequences from about 200 million T cells. The study combined high-throughput TCR immunosequencing, statistical association of individual TCRs with disease status, and machine learning to predict cytomegalovirus infection status. Every discovery cohort repertoire had been produced on one sequencing platform. To decide whether each TCR beta V gene segment behaved as functional or pseudogenic, an earlier analysis of some 570 of the donors relied on high-throughput TCR beta sequencing. Rather than drawing on any new phenotypic data, the later analysis identified candidate immune exposures from TCR beta sequences and the way those sequences occurred across donors. Four to six DR-DQ haplotypes were handled as single units for association and clustering, since linkage in the cohort was strong. Among the roughly 370 genotyped donors, under 90% belonged to the genetic ancestry cluster associated with self-reported Caucasian donors. To study patterns of TCR occurrence, a later analysis re-analyzed previously published TCR beta repertoires from 500 to 850 donors and added high-resolution HLA genotyping. Genome-wide SNP genotypes for about 60% of the roughly 700 donors were used in a later genetic analysis, which treated that subset as a discovery cohort. An early release that covered some 640 HLA-typed donors contained 250 to 350 gigabases of sequencing data and tens of millions of unique TCR sequences. The study was designed to test whether signatures of past pathogen exposure could be identified by cataloging public T cell receptors. Among 398 genotyped donors of the cohort, an average of around 220,000 unique TCR beta nucleotide sequences was sequenced per donor, of which about 19% were non-productive. Typing coverage differed by locus: A, B, C, DRB1 and DQB1 were typed in roughly 629-640 donors, DQA1 in 522, DPA1 in 600 to 610, and DPB1 in roughly 450. The T cell repertoires of 666 subjects were profiled by immunosequencing and related to cytomegalovirus serostatus. Besides the first cohort of approximately 670 subjects, a separate validation cohort made up of some 110 different subjects was used. Class I and class II HLA loci were covered by the typing at four-digit resolution. Donor age, sex, ethnicity and CMV serostatus were collected together with the repertoire data.

Including the terminal cysteine and phenylalanine, the CDR3 comprises 16 residues. Left in the record is the CDR3 DNA by itself, 48 bases read in frame from the first base. V loses 3 bases at its end and J loses 3 bases; junction bases beyond the gene matches: 8. Taken from the germline V gene (reference sequence), the CDR1 and CDR2 loops are LNHDA and SQIVND. The cohort comprised hundreds of healthy bone marrow donors. Cohort members were all nominally healthy when sampled, although unrecorded immune exposures were likely present. Of the approximately 700 cohort members, 289 had positive CMV serostatus and roughly 330 had negative CMV serostatus, and CMV serostatus was not recorded for the donor. A peripheral blood sample was provided by each donor, and peripheral blood mononuclear cells were used for TCR beta sequencing. The Qiagen DNeasy Blood Extraction Kit was used to extract genomic DNA from the blood cell samples.

The full study reports these points: In vitro tests confirmed that three of the cytomegalovirus-associated TCR beta chains recognize cytomegalovirus antigens. Because counts were too low, seventeen rarely observed V segments, including chromosome 9 orphons, were excluded from the earlier analysis of 587 of the donors. Most TCR sequences were seen in very few donors, while some public TCRs were found in many individuals. Sequencing depth was assumed to be roughly uniform across donors in the presence/absence analyses, though that assumption may not hold. Compared with equally common non-associated chains, HLA-associated TCR beta chains in a later analysis were more clonally expanded and had lower generation probabilities. Because HLA typing was unavailable for some donors at each locus, only the typed subset was used in association tests. A later analysis reported that several top co-occurrence clusters appeared linked to parvovirus B19, influenza, CMV and Epstein-Barr virus. The only immune exposure information available for the cohort was CMV serostatus. According to the authors, the approach could potentially be generalized to other disease states and immunological phenotypes. The cohort was sequenced for TCR beta chains only, and without alpha or paired-chain data the features that could be detected were limited. A total of roughly 160 TCR beta chains were listed by the study as associated with cytomegalovirus. Strong co-occurrence of HLA alleles, especially DR and DQ, made assigning TCR associations to individual alleles difficult. Linkage disequilibrium might explain the correlated functional status among segregating V segments, but an unknown experimental factor could not be excluded. According to a later analysis, most CMV-associated TCR beta chains appeared to be HLA-restricted, and the HLA associations seemed to be driven largely by CMV exposure. In a later analysis, the rate of TCR association differed among HLA loci, with DRB1 alleles having the most associated TCRs and HLA-C alleles having the fewest. Cytomegalovirus status was reported to be diagnosed by the classifier with high specificity and sensitivity in both the original and validation cohorts. V-gene and J-gene trimming of TCR beta chains was associated with a missense DCLRE1C variant in a later genetic analysis, and the association was replicated in an independent cohort. Because the 87-base-pair reads could not distinguish some IMGT-functional V segments, including TRBV6-2 and TRBV6-3, those segments were excluded. A further reported finding was that TCR beta sequences accurately predicted the HLA-A and HLA-B alleles for most subjects in the first cohort. Broadly in line with IMGT annotations, most TCR beta V segments showed up in productive rearrangements about 90% or about 30% of the time in an earlier analysis of about 500 of the donors. At a false discovery rate of 0.05, a later analysis linked under 20,000 TCR beta sequences to specific HLA alleles. A cluster of highly shared sequence variants was judged likely to represent a technical artifact of the sequencing pipeline. Compared with the approximately 670-donor mean, donors in an Asian-associated ancestry cluster had fewer N-insertions in productive TCRs, according to a later genetic analysis.

Libraries were built with the immunoSEQ multiplex PCR assay. For the multiplex PCR, a mixture combining 60 forward primers for TCR Vbeta segments and 13 reverse primers for TCR Jbeta segments was used. A multiplex PCR assay on genomic DNA amplified the CDR3 region of rearranged TCR beta genes. The amplified TCR beta libraries were sequenced on the Illumina HiSeq System as 87-base-pair reads. In the source study's methods: In a later analysis, some 80 million unique TCR beta chains were counted across the 666 repertoires, and around 11 million of these chains were shared by at least two donors. To remove PCR and sequencing errors, raw reads were error-corrected and collapsed into unique sequences using a nearest-neighbor algorithm that merged closely related sequences. To assign V, D and J gene segments, CDR3 sequences were aligned to IMGT reference sequences. Each retained sequence needed at least a six-nucleotide match to both a V gene segment and a J gene segment. A rearrangement counted as productive if the CDR3 had no stop codons and remained in frame with V and J, and every other rearrangement counted as non-productive. CDR3 was defined by IMGT convention, running from the second conserved V-encoded cysteine to the conserved J-encoded phenylalanine. In an earlier analysis of around 600 of the donors, sequences lacking an unambiguous match to a single V gene segment were excluded. In an earlier analysis of approximately 610 of the donors, V segments were called functional above 56.7% productive rearrangements and were called segregating when the between-donor standard deviation exceeded 5%. A statistical classification framework was built for diagnosing cytomegalovirus status from the catalog of TCR beta chain sequences. In a later analysis, TCR nucleotide sequences were compared against IMGT/GENE-DB human TR gene sequences so that V and J genes could be assigned. In a later analysis, CDR3 sequences and most-parsimonious VDJ recombination scenarios were assigned using the TCRdist pipeline. In a later analysis, each TCR beta chain was defined by its CDR3 amino acid sequence together with its V-gene family, and reads lacking a unique V-gene family were excluded. A later analysis removed 500 to 650 highly shared, low-generation-probability nucleotide sequences to deal with suspected cross-contamination and a sequencing artifact. For each public chain, a later analysis derived a clonal expansion index from normalized ranks of inferred template counts within each repertoire. Generation probabilities in a later analysis came from a VDJ recombination model fitted to out-of-frame rearrangements, and those results were checked against IGoR. Hypergeometric tests were used in a later analysis to score TCR-TCR, TCR-HLA and TCR-CMV co-occurrence, with a repertoire-size bias correction applied to the TCR pairs. A later analysis estimated false discovery rates by permuting HLA or CMV assignments 20 times. A later analysis grouped co-occurring TCRs with DBSCAN, adding TCRdist sequence similarity when clustering within HLA-allele-positive subsets. For co-occurrence clustering, repertoires with fewer than 30,000 or more than 120,000 public chains were excluded, along with 5 or 6 repertoires with anomalous nucleotide sharing. Imported from immuneACCESS, the table was reduced by TCRdb to in-frame sequences with V and J called. These copies leave out some clones; in studies compared against another copy, an unresolved V gene accounts for under half, and the cause of the remainder is not known. For V, J and clone size, that table is used; D and trimming come from the DNA. This sample is represented by under 150,000 clones; around 73% of them were singletons. 13% to 15% of the sample belongs to the ten largest clones.

The clonotype comes from a human donor in good health. The receptor chain draws on TRBV19 and TRBJ2-1, and 7 junction bases match TRBD2. Sequencing used PBMCs. CDR3 loop: CASSIRGLADYNEQFF. The nucleotide sequence is given as TGTGCCAGTAGTATTCGAGGGCTAGCGGACTACAATGAGCAGTTCTTC.